A selection of T cell receptor beta chains follows, all from one sample in a study of blood T cell repertoires in COVID-19. Measured with immunoSEQ multiplex PCR; TCRdb has only the in-frame clones, and not every one. The sample yields 60,000 to 70,000 clones, about three quarters seen once. Sample: peripheral blood. These receptors all come from a man older than 75 with acute or convalescent COVID-19. The CDR3 runs from the conserved cysteine through the conserved F or W. Clone size appears in some rows only: once, few, many, or a class for an expanded clone.

v_call clone_size cdr3_aa
TRBV30 - CAWSVGTVSNQPQHF
TRBV24-1 - CATSDPLSGRRGDTQYF
TRBV9 - CASSPRGRVSGEQFF
TRBV30 - CAWAQRGILYGYTF
TRBV29-1 - CSVSTQGAREAFF
TRBV9 - CASSYHSGRTTDTQYF
TRBV5-4 many CASSPGTARGNSPLHF
TRBV6-5 - CASSRTDRDGYTF
TRBV9 - CASSVGVAEKLFF
TRBV6-5 once CASMENGNEQFF
TRBV28 - CASTEKKLAGQETQYF
TRBV5-1 - CASSWDSDYGYTF
TRBV2 - CASSDKDRGRDEQFF
TRBV6-5 - CASSSSLDRYNEQFF
TRBV14 - CASSQELAGAYGTDTQYF
TRBV9 few CASSVAWEGTYEQYF
TRBV4-1 - CASSGLAGGADTQYF
TRBV18 - CASSPAGDGYTF
TRBV5-1 - CASSLRTGETGNTIYF
TRBV19 - CASKRGNADTQYF
TRBV6-5 - CASSQQGPLYGYTF
TRBV9 - CASSDRSGIYNEQFF
TRBV20-1 - CSASEQSNQPQHF
TRBV5-4 - CASSYPTGDYGYTF
TRBV5-1 - CASSLQVNTGELFF
TRBV4-2 - CASSQSPSGGSFNSPLHF
TRBV7-9 - CASSLRSAGGSVRNEQFF
TRBV7-9 - CASSLGSIPTDTQYF
TRBV27 - CASSLQGAGEKLFF
TRBV7-3 - CASSLAGTYQETQYF
TRBV4-2 - CASSRGDRPATNEKLFF
TRBV19 - CASSRDRESGNTIYF